This TCR beta chain comes out of a study of T-cell memory formation after mild COVID-19. On the study more broadly: For the most part, TCR clusters were specific to one donor.

This clonotype was counted ten times or more. Antigen unknown. Study findings and constraints: CD4+ bias marked clones expanding day 15 to 37, unlike balanced contracting clones.

Germline values: CDR1 SGHRS, CDR2 YFSETQ. The junction had 4 bases not matched to a gene; V was cut back by 4 bases and J by 4 bases. CDR3 length equals 13 residues. TCRdb reprocessed the 5' RACE reads via MiXCR and lists one record per CDR3 protein. The sample lists approximately 500,000 distinct CDR3 sequences, around 27% occurring once. This chain connects TRBV5-1 to TRBJ2-5, with 7 bases matching TRBD2. This clonotype was sampled from an adult woman who had mild COVID-19 (a few samples of this study predate the infection). Cell type and time point are not known. The sample taken for sequencing was PBMCs or a T cell subset sorted from them (not recorded which). The CDR3 DNA is TGCGCCAGCAGCAGAGGCGGGGGAGAGACCCAGTACTTC. This sequence encodes CASSRGGGETQYF.